Presented here are 31 T cell receptor beta chains from one specimen sequenced in a study of CD8 T cells in ankylosing spondylitis. Overall study findings and caveats: In ankylosing spondylitis blood, a motif of seven to nine highly homologous TCR beta variants appeared characteristic.

MiXCR was run by TCRdb on the 5' RACE reads, yielding one entry per CDR3 protein. Among fewer than 550,000 distinct CDR3 sequences, roughly 5.2% were seen once, and the ten largest hold roughly 3.2%. These receptors are not linked to any known antigen. The specimen was blood, either unsorted or a sorted T cell fraction (not recorded which). Receptors were obtained from a male donor with ankylosing spondylitis.

This clonotype was counted between two and nine times. V is TRBV6-2 or TRBV6-3 and J is TRBJ2-1; 7 positions match TRBD2. The CDR3 runs to 15 residues. Per germline, CDR1 MNHEY and CDR2 SVGEGT. The ends lost 8 bases at V and 4 bases at J; junction bases unmatched: 11. The CDR3 DNA follows: TGTGCCAGCTCATCGCTAGCGGTCCTTTACAATGAGCAGTTCTTC. As protein: CASSSLAVLYNEQFF.

This clonotype was counted ten times or more. The chain combines TRBV9 with TRBJ2-2, with TRBD1 identical over 8 bases. The ends lost 7 bases at V and 5 bases at J; junction bases unmatched: 4. CDR1 and CDR2 from the germline V gene are SGDLS and YYNGEE. The CDR3 runs 13 residues. DNA of the CDR3: TGTGCCAGCCGACGACAGGGGACCGGGGAGCTGTTTTTT. This translates into CASRRQGTGELFF.

CDR3 nucleotides: TGTGCCAGCAGTGAAGTAGGAGGGAGGGACGAGCAGTACTTC. It specifies CASSEVGGRDEQYF. The rearrangement joins TRBV6-1 to TRBJ2-7; 7 bases map to TRBD2. In germline, CDR1 is MNHNS, CDR2 SASEGT. The CDR3 runs to 14 residues. J was trimmed by 5 bases and V by 1 base; bases with no gene match: 5.

This clonotype was picked up many times. V gene TRBV28 combines with J gene TRBJ2-3, with TRBD2 as a possible D gene (6 bases). Trimming cost V 6 bases and J 5 bases, with 15 bases left between them. There are 14 residues in the CDR3. Germline V gene sequence: CDR1 MDHEN, CDR2 SYDVKM. This CDR3 is CASSRGGAGDTQYF. The DNA for the CDR3 is TGTGCCAGCAGCCGGGGCGGAGCGGGAGATACGCAGTATTTT.

This clonotype was observed many times. J is TRBJ1-1 and V is TRBV7-2, with TRBD1 as a possible D gene (6 bases). The CDR3 extends over 12 amino acids. Germline lookup yields CDR1 SGHTA and CDR2 FQGNSA. V shed 1 base and J shed 8 bases, with 8 bases lying between them. The CDR3 reads CASSLGTDEAFF. DNA of the CDR3: TGTGCCAGCAGCTTAGGGACAGACGAAGCTTTCTTT.

There are a few counts of this clonotype. The V and J genes are TRBV10-1 and TRBJ2-7; TRBD1 agrees at 8 bases. The CDR3 has 16 amino acids. Germline V CDR1 and CDR2: WNHNN, SYGVQD (reference sequence). Germline trimming cut 6 bases from V and 0 bases from J; bases unmatched to any gene: 10. The CDR3 DNA sequence: TGCGCCAGCAGCGCACCCGGGACAGGCAACTCCTACGAGCAGTACTTC. Translating gives CASSAPGTGNSYEQYF.

With respect to this clonotype: This may arise from a read error, as a much more abundant clone is one base away. V and J are TRBV29-1 and TRBJ2-7; TRBD2 might be the D (6 bases). The CDR3 extends over 16 amino acids. Trimming pared 4 bases from V and 6 bases from J, leaving 25 bases between. Per germline, CDR1 SQVTM and CDR2 ANQGSEA. DNA of the CDR3: TGCAGCGTTGGCGGTCTAGCGAGAGTAAACCGTCTCGAGCAGTACTTC. As protein: CSVGGLARVNRLEQYF.

The chain combines TRBV7-9 with TRBJ2-3; 7 bases fit TRBD2. Trimming cost V 4 bases and J 9 bases; bases outside gene matches: 4. CDR3 length equals 12 residues. Germline lookup yields CDR1 SEHNR and CDR2 FQNEAQ (reference sequence). This CDR3 is CASSSGTTTQYF. The CDR3 DNA reads TGTGCCAGCAGCTCGGGGACTACGACGCAGTATTTT. The full variable domain, in which reference TRBV7-9 and TRBJ2-3 provide the parts outside the CDR3, is DTGVSQNPRHKITKRGQNVTFRCDPISEHNRLYWYRQTLGQGPEFLTYFQNEAQLEKSRLLSDRFSAERPKGSFSTLEIQRTEQGDSAMYLCASSSGTTTQYFGPGTRLTVL.

This clonotype was counted at least ten times. The chain combines TRBV5-6 with TRBJ2-1; 11 bases are a match to TRBD1. Germline assignment: CDR1 SGHDT and CDR2 YYEEEE. Losses at the gene ends were 0 bases for V and 7 bases for J; bases not matched to a gene: 6. CDR3 length equals 16 residues. CDR3 protein: CASSLVRTGGWNEQFF. The CDR3 nucleotides are TGTGCCAGCAGCTTGGTGAGGACAGGGGGCTGGAATGAGCAGTTCTTC.

This clonotype was detected many times. The CDR3 DNA is TGTGCCATCAGTGAGATAAGCGGGGGGATCTACGAGCAGTACTTC. This encodes CAISEISGGIYEQYF. V and J are TRBV10-3 and TRBJ2-7, with 9 bases matching TRBD2. This CDR3 is 15 amino acids long. Germline V gene sequence: CDR1 ENHRY, CDR2 SYGVKD. The trim removed 2 bases at V and 3 bases at J, leaving 5 bases unmatched.

This clonotype was found a few times. V and J are TRBV11-2 and TRBJ1-1; D is undetermined. Germline V gene lookup returns CDR1 SGHAT and CDR2 FQNNGV. V was pared by 3 bases and J by 3 bases, with 11 bases between. The CDR3 sequence is 14 residues long. The CDR3 spells CASSFMGEDTEAFF. The CDR3 nucleotides are TGTGCCAGCAGCTTTATGGGAGAGGACACTGAAGCTTTCTTT.

This clonotype was detected only a few times. The genes are TRBV20-1 and TRBJ2-6, with a weak D call TRBD1 (7 bases). Germline CDR1 DFQATT, CDR2 SNEGSKA (reference sequence). Trimming stripped 5 bases from V and 4 bases from J, with 9 bases between. The CDR3 extends over 13 amino acids. The CDR3 sequence: CSASGGGANVLTF. The CDR3 coding sequence is TGCAGTGCTTCAGGGGGGGGGGCCAACGTCCTGACTTTC.

This clonotype was seen repeatedly, ten times or more. The chain is built from TRBV6-5 and TRBJ1-2; D unclear. Germline lookup yields CDR1 MNHEY and CDR2 SVGAGI. Trimming left V 2 bases short and J 5 bases short, with 9 bases between. The CDR3 loop spans 13 amino acids. Here the CDR3 DNA reads TGTGCCAGCAGTTACCCCTCGGGTTATGGCTACACCTTC. It yields the protein CASSYPSGYGYTF.

The chain joins TRBV29-1 to TRBJ2-7, with TRBD2 matching 11 bases. Germline V lookup: CDR1 SQVTM, CDR2 ANQGSEA. This CDR3 is built from 15 residues. Losses at the gene ends were 4 bases for V and 3 bases for J; bases not matched to a gene: 8. CDR3 sequence reads: CSVGGLADTNYEQYF. As DNA, the CDR3 is TGCAGCGTTGGGGGACTAGCGGATACAAACTACGAGCAGTACTTC.

This clonotype was detected many times. The rearrangement links TRBV15 to TRBJ2-6, with D perhaps matching TRBD1 or TRBD2 (5 bases each). The germline V gene has CDR1 LNHNV and CDR2 YYDKDF (reference sequence). The V and J ends lost 3 bases and 0 bases respectively, with 9 bases between them. CDR3 size: 16 residues. The CDR3 protein is CATSRGVPSGANVLTF. For the CDR3, the DNA is TGTGCCACCAGCAGGGGGGTCCCCTCTGGGGCCAACGTCCTGACTTTC.

The chain uses TRBV28 and TRBJ2-3, with a tentative D call TRBD2 (6 bases). V lost 7 bases to trimming and J lost 2 bases, with 13 bases between them. Germline CDR1 reads MDHEN; CDR2 reads SYDVKM. CDR3 length: 14 amino acids. This CDR3 is CASTRGRFTDTQYF. The CDR3 coding sequence is TGTGCCAGCACACGGGGGAGATTCACAGATACGCAGTATTTT.

This clonotype was seen ten or more times. J is TRBJ2-7 and V is TRBV6-2 or TRBV6-3; D remains unclear. Germline V gene data show CDR1 as MNHEY and CDR2 as SVGEGT. V lost 0 bases and J 4 bases, leaving 4 bases between the germline ends. The CDR3 is 12 amino acids. CDR3 residues: CASSYSEYEQYF. The CDR3 DNA follows: TGTGCCAGCAGTTACTCGGAGTACGAGCAGTACTTC.

This clonotype was counted ten times or more. The gene calls are TRBV12-3 or TRBV12-4 and TRBJ1-5; D is possibly TRBD1 (6 bases). The CDR3 totals 14 residues. The germline V and J ends were trimmed by 6 bases and 5 bases, with 14 bases remaining between them. The CDR3 coding sequence is TGTGCCAGCAGGATACAGGGAGGCGATCAGCCCCAGCATTTT. This sequence encodes CASRIQGGDQPQHF.

This clonotype has at least ten counts. V usage is TRBV6-2 or TRBV6-3 and J usage is TRBJ1-4; no clear D. Looked up from germline, CDR1 is MNHEY and CDR2 is SVGEGT. V dropped 4 bases and J dropped 4 bases, with 10 bases sitting between them. This CDR3 is built from 14 residues. The CDR3 loop is CASSSSILNEKLFF. Here the CDR3 DNA reads TGTGCCAGCAGTTCATCGATCCTTAATGAAAAACTGTTTTTT.

There are many counts of this clonotype. The J gene is TRBJ2-7, the V gene TRBV4-3; a possible D gene is TRBD2 (6 bases). V lost 0 bases and J lost 0, with 9 bases in between. Germline lookup yields CDR1 LGHNA and CDR2 YSLEER. There are 15 residues in the CDR3. The CDR3 loop reads CASSQEGGFSYEQYF. Written as DNA, the CDR3 is TGCGCCAGCAGCCAAGAGGGGGGATTCTCCTACGAGCAGTACTTC.

This clonotype was seen ten or more times. This chain joins TRBV9 and TRBJ1-3, with D possibly matching TRBD1 (5 bases). Between the trimmed V and J ends, which lost 3 bases and 2 bases, there was a span of 12 bases. Germline-derived CDR1 and CDR2 are SGDLS and YYNGEE. The CDR3 length is 15 residues. CDR3 sequence (DNA): TGTGCCAGCAGCGCCTCAGGGCTGGCTGGAAACACCATATATTTT. The encoded protein is CASSASGLAGNTIYF.

This clonotype was found many times. The chain carries TRBV7-2 and TRBJ1-4, with no clear D. Germline V gene data show CDR1 as SGHTA and CDR2 as FQGNSA. The V end was cut by 8 bases, the J end by 0 bases, with 7 bases between. There are 13 residues in the CDR3. Here the CDR3 reads CASGRATNEKLFF. In DNA form, the CDR3 reads TGTGCCAGCGGCAGAGCAACTAATGAAAAACTGTTTTTT.

The chain uses TRBV11-2 and TRBJ2-1; maybe TRBD2 (6 bases). Trimming took 5 bases from V and 0 from J, leaving 20 bases between them. Germline loops: CDR1 SGHAT, CDR2 FQNNGV. The CDR3 loop spans 18 amino acids. The DNA for the CDR3 is TGTGCCAGCAGCCGGTTAAGGGGACTGGAACTCTCCTACAATGAGCAGTTCTTC. Translated, it gives CASSRLRGLELSYNEQFF.

This clonotype was detected many times. The chain recombines TRBV11-1 with TRBJ1-6; D uncertain. The germline V gene encodes CDR1 SGHAT and CDR2 FQDESV (reference sequence). The V end was cut by 5 bases, the J end by 11 bases, with 16 bases between. The CDR3 length is 14 residues. The CDR3 nucleotides read TGTGCCAGCAGCGCGGACGGGATAGGGACACCCCTCCACTTT. This translates into CASSADGIGTPLHF.

The table lists this clonotype with many counts. The chain combines TRBV20-1 with TRBJ1-2, with a weak D call TRBD1 (6 bases). Germline V lookup: CDR1 DFQATT, CDR2 SNEGSKA (reference sequence). Trimming shortened V by 3 bases and J by 7 bases, and 15 bases separated the two germline ends. The CDR3 totals 13 residues. CDR3 region: CSARIRGYGGYTF. For the CDR3, the DNA is TGCAGTGCTAGGATCAGGGGTTACGGTGGCTACACCTTC.

This clonotype was seen ten or more times. The V gene is TRBV27, the J gene TRBJ1-6; 7 bases align to TRBD1. V shed 1 base and J 10 bases; nucleotides not matched to a gene: 10. The CDR3 sequence is 16 residues long. Germline CDR1 MNHEY, CDR2 SMNVEV (reference sequence). The CDR3 DNA reads TGTGCCAGCAGTTTATGGGGGAGGGGGCCGGGGTCACCCCTCCACTTT. This codes for CASSLWGRGPGSPLHF.

CDR3 sequence (DNA): TGTGCCTGGAGTCAGGGCCAGAGCTCCTACAATGAGCAGTTCTTC. This encodes CAWSQGQSSYNEQFF. The chain combines TRBV30 with TRBJ2-1; a possible D gene is TRBD1 (5 bases). The CDR3 runs 15 residues. The ends were cut back, 2 bases at V and 0 bases at J, with 11 bases in the middle. Germline V gene sequence: CDR1 GTSNPN, CDR2 SVGIG (reference sequence).

This clonotype was found a few times. The CDR3 DNA is TGTGCCAGCAAAAGGGGCGGGAAAGGCGGGGTTTGGAATACGCAGTATTTT. Translated, it gives CASKRGGKGGVWNTQYF. This chain uses TRBV6-1 with TRBJ2-3; possible D gene TRBD2, 6 bases. Trimming shortened V by 7 bases and J by 7 bases, and 27 bases separated the two germline ends. This CDR3 is 17 amino acids long. CDR1 MNHNS and CDR2 SASEGT come from the germline V gene.

This clonotype showed up many times. This sequence joins TRBV2 and TRBJ1-2; TRBD1 matches at 7 bases. With 6 bases clipped from V and 4 bases from J, the junction kept 5 bases outside the gene matches. This CDR3 is 13 amino acids long. Looked up from germline, CDR1 is SNHLY and CDR2 is FYNNEI. CDR3 sequence (DNA): TGTGCCAGCAGGAAACAGGGGACCTATGGCTACACCTTC. Protein product: CASRKQGTYGYTF.

There are many counts of this clonotype. The chain carries TRBV20-1 and TRBJ1-2; D unclear. Trimming pared 3 bases from V and 3 bases from J, leaving 8 bases between. The germline V gene encodes CDR1 DFQATT and CDR2 SNEGSKA (reference sequence). The CDR3 has 12 residues. The CDR3 DNA sequence: TGCAGTGCTAGTCCAGAATACTATGGCTACACCTTC. This codes for CSASPEYYGYTF.

At least ten counts were recorded for this clonotype. The V gene is TRBV12-3 or TRBV12-4, the J gene TRBJ1-2; D gene ambiguous. Trimming took off 5 bases at V and 6 bases at J, with 19 bases between the two ends. CDR3 size: 15 residues. The CDR3 sequence: CASSSWGERLDGYTF. CDR3 bases: TGTGCCAGCAGTAGCTGGGGAGAGAGGCTCGATGGCTACACCTTC.